The rows below give T cell receptor beta chains drawn from one sample of a study of cytomegalovirus exposure and HLA in healthy donors. This table comes from immunoSEQ multiplex PCR, and its TCRdb copy is limited to in-frame clones, with some not included. The sample includes around 160,000 clones, roughly 88% of them seen just once. Source material: PBMCs. These receptors came from a young woman in good health and CMV-seronegative. The CDR3 runs from the conserved cysteine through the conserved F or W. D genes are given only for firm matches. Rows may omit the clone size; those that give it use once, few, many or a size class.

CDR3 DNA | CDR3 protein | J gene | V gene | clone size | D gene
TGCGCCAGCTCGGGACAGGGGAAATACAATGAGCAGTTCTTC | CASSGQGKYNEQFF | TRBJ2-1 | TRBV4-1 | NA | TRBD1
TGTGCCAGCACCTACTACGAGCAGTACTTC | CASTYYEQYF | TRBJ2-7 | TRBV21-1 | NA | NA
TGTGCCAGCAGCCTTGACAGGGGGAATCTCCAAGAGACCCAGTACTTC | CASSLDRGNLQETQYF | TRBJ2-5 | TRBV5-6 | NA | TRBD1
TGTGCCAGCAGTGAACGGGACAGGGATTCACCCCTCCACTTT | CASSERDRDSPLHF | TRBJ1-6 | TRBV6-1 | NA | TRBD1
TGTGCCAGCAGCCTTGGGGGGGCCGGGGAGCTGTTTTTT | CASSLGGAGELFF | TRBJ2-2 | TRBV7-3 | NA | TRBD2
TGTGCCAGCAGCCCCGGGAAGCTAAGCACAGATACGCAGTATTTT | CASSPGKLSTDTQYF | TRBJ2-3 | TRBV5-4 | NA | NA
TGTGCCAGCAGTTTAGAGGGCAGCCACGAGCAGTACTTC | CASSLEGSHEQYF | TRBJ2-7 | TRBV28 | NA | NA
TGTGCCAGCAGCTTGAGGGATTCTACGCAGTATTTT | CASSLRDSTQYF | TRBJ2-3 | TRBV13 | NA | NA
TGTGCCAGCAGCTTACGCAGACAGGCCGGTCAAGAGACCCAGTACTTC | CASSLRRQAGQETQYF | TRBJ2-5 | TRBV5-6 | NA | NA
TGCGGGACCCGGGAGGCAGGGACCTCACCCCTCCACTTT | CGTREAGTSPLHF | TRBJ1-6 | TRBV29-1 | once | NA
TGTGCCAGCAGTGAACATACTAGCGGGTACCACCACACAGATACGCAGTATTTT | CASSEHTSGYHHTDTQYF | TRBJ2-3 | TRBV25-1 | NA | TRBD2
TGTGCCAGCAGCGTGGAGACAGGGAATTCACCCCTCCACTTT | CASSVETGNSPLHF | TRBJ1-6 | TRBV9 | NA | TRBD1
TGTGCCAGCAGGGGGCTATGGCTCCCGAACTATGGCTACACCTTC | CASRGLWLPNYGYTF | TRBJ1-2 | TRBV6-5 | NA | NA
TGTGCCAGCAGTTACTCTGCCTTGGGACAGCAAGGTGGCTACACCTTC | CASSYSALGQQGGYTF | TRBJ1-2 | TRBV6-5 | NA | TRBD1
TGTGCCAGCAGCGTGAGTGGACAGGGGGAGGATACGCAGTATTTT | CASSVSGQGEDTQYF | TRBJ2-3 | TRBV13 | NA | TRBD1
TGTGCCAGCAGACCCTATAGGAGGGGCTCAAACACTGAAGCTTTCTTT | CASRPYRRGSNTEAFF | TRBJ1-1 | TRBV28 | NA | NA
TGTGCCAGCAGCTTGGACCGGACAGCCCTAACCGATTTT | CASSLDRTALTDF | TRBJ1-3 | TRBV5-4 | NA | NA
TGTGCCAGCAGCTTAGGCCAGTTCGCAGGGTATAATTCACCCCTCCACTTT | CASSLGQFAGYNSPLHF | TRBJ1-6 | TRBV13 | NA | NA